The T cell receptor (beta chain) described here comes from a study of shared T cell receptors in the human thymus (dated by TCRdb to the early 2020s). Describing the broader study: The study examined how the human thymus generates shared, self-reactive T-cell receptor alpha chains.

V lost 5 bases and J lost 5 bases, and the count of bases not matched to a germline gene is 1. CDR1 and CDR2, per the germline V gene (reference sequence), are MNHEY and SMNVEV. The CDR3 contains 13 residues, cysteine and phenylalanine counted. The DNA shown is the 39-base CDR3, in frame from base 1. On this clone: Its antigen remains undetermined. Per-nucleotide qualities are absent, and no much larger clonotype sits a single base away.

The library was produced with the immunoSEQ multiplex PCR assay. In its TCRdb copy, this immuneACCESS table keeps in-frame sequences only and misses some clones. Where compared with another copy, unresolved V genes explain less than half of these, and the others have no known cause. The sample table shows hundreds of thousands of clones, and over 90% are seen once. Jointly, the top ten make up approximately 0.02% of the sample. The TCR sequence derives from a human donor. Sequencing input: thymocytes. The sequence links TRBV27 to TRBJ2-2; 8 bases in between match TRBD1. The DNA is TGTGCCAGCAGTCGGACAGGGACCGGGGAGCTGTTTTTT. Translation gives CASSRTGTGELFF.